This note documents a single TCR beta chain sequence. Its target is not known. Looked up from germline, CDR1 is SNHLY and CDR2 is FYNNEI. The CDR3 contains 13 residues. The junction had 7 bases not matched to a gene; V was cut back by 6 bases and J by 5 bases. These data belong to a study of T cell responses to AZD1222 COVID-19 vaccine. General study points: Across the whole spike, CD4 TCRs peaked at regions 160-218 and 743-854. Clonal diversity was possibly underestimated; the donors were predominantly white British and more often female.

Sequencing used immunoSEQ multiplex PCR; TCRdb keeps in-frame clones, though not all of them. The sample comprises under 110,000 clones, roughly 86% of which are singletons, and roughly 10% rests with the top ten. The sequence came from an adult who received the AZD1222 COVID-19 vaccine. V gene TRBV2 combines with J gene TRBJ2-7; TRBD1 matches 7 bases. This sample comprised peripheral blood, obtained 28 days after the second AZD1222 dose. The DNA for the CDR3 is TGTGCCAGCAGCGCCGACAGGGCAAACGAGCAGTACTTC. Protein: CASSADRANEQYF.